This T cell receptor (beta chain) is drawn from a study of blood T cell repertoires in COVID-19. Turning to the study itself: Whether acute or convalescent, the COVID-19 samples came from the United States, Italy and Spain. PBMCs, B-cell-depleted T cells, or T cells were the source of the cDNA or gDNA that made up the material.

In the authors' methods: The authors estimated nucleated cell counts from reference gene primer amplification. Some clones are missing from TCRdb's copy, which holds only in-frame ones; the method was immunoSEQ multiplex PCR. That table furnishes V, J and clone size, whereas the DNA furnished D and trimming. The profile shows over 130,000 clones, roughly 88% of them singletons. The CDR3 contains 18 residues. Trimming removed 0 bases at V and 0 bases at J, with 14 bases between. From germline, CDR1 is LGHDT and CDR2 YNNKEL (reference sequence). This chain joins TRBV3-1 (or the pseudogene TRBV3-2) and TRBJ1-4; D is perhaps TRBD1 (6 bases). The sequencing input was peripheral blood. The receptor was derived from a human donor in a cohort sampled during active COVID-19. The DNA for the CDR3 is TGTGCCAGCAGCCAAGATTCCGACAGGACCCCAACTAATGAAAAACTGTTTTTT. It specifies CASSQDSDRTPTNEKLFF.